Below are 19 T cell receptor beta chains sequenced from a single sample in a study of vaccination and CD4 T cells after COVID-19. Antigens of these TCRs are unknown. Cultured CD4+ T-cell DNA underwent Oncomine TCR Beta short-read sequencing. One entry per CDR3 protein results from TCRdb running MiXCR on the PCR reads. Among more than 20,000 distinct CDR3 sequences, less than 45% were seen once, and the ten largest hold around 5.1%. Time point given: late sampling 161 to 241 days after vaccination in three convalescent patients. Documented treatment: approximately nine-day PBMC culture with coronavirus spike peptide pools or control peptides (ViraFEST assay). The sample in question was CD4+ T cells from blood, cultured in vitro, obtained about 7 months after SARS-CoV-2 vaccination. Every receptor here comes from a human donor who had recovered from COVID-19.

V and J are TRBV19 and TRBJ2-3; 10 positions agree with TRBD2. J lost 1 base, V lost 5 bases, and 6 bases had no gene match. Looked up from germline, CDR1 is LNHDA and CDR2 is SQIVND (reference sequence). This CDR3 contains 16 residues. CDR3 loop: CASSPLAGEGTDTQYF. The CDR3 bases are TGTGCCAGTAGTCCTCTAGCGGGAGAGGGCACAGATACGCAGTATTTT.

The chain combines TRBV10-2 with TRBJ1-2, with D perhaps TRBD1 (5 bases). Per the germline V gene, CDR1 is WSHSY and CDR2 is SAAADI. The V end lost 7 bases, the J end lost 5 bases, and 11 bases lay between the germline ends. This CDR3 spans 12 amino acids. The CDR3 loop is CASMTDSYGYTF. CDR3 coding DNA: TGCGCCAGCATGACAGACTCATATGGCTACACCTTC.

This clonotype was detected only once. The chain couples TRBV20-1 to TRBJ2-7; perhaps TRBD2 as D (6 bases). V gave up 1 base and J gave up 3 bases, with 25 bases separating them. Germline CDR1 reads DFQATT; CDR2 reads SNEGSKA (reference sequence). The CDR3 length is 18 residues. CDR3 region: CSARVHGTPTKGYYEQYF. The CDR3 DNA reads as TGCAGTGCTAGAGTACACGGGACTCCTACTAAAGGGTACTACGAGCAGTACTTC.

The sample holds a few counts of this clonotype. The chain combines TRBV12-3 or TRBV12-4 with TRBJ1-1; possibly TRBD1 for D (6 bases). This CDR3 is built from 14 residues. Trimming pared 6 bases from V and 1 base from J, leaving 12 bases between. In nucleotides, the CDR3 is TGTGCCAGCAGACCCGCAGGGGAGAACACTGAAGCTTTCTTT. This gives the protein CASRPAGENTEAFF.

This rearrangement joins TRBV7-9 to TRBJ2-7; 9 nucleotides match TRBD1. Germline V gene sequence: CDR1 SEHNR, CDR2 FQNEAQ (reference sequence). This CDR3 region has 15 residues. V shed 4 bases and J 7 bases; nucleotides not matched to a gene: 11. The CDR3 is CASSSPGQGTWEQYF. The CDR3 nucleotides read TGTGCCAGCAGCTCACCGGGACAGGGTACGTGGGAGCAGTACTTC.

The V gene is TRBV27, the J gene TRBJ2-5; 8 positions match TRBD1. V gave up 8 bases and J gave up 4 bases; unmatched junction bases: 3. Per germline, CDR1 MNHEY and CDR2 SMNVEV (reference sequence). This CDR3 is 12 amino acids long. The CDR3 bases are TGTGCCAGCTCGGACAGGGCAGAGACCCAGTACTTC. Translated, it gives CASSDRAETQYF.

V gene TRBV7-6 combines with J gene TRBJ2-3; D unclear. V was clipped by 6 bases and J by 9 bases, with 13 bases between them. CDR1 is SGHVS, CDR2 FNYEAQ, per germline. The CDR3 sequence is 12 residues long. CDR3 protein: CASSNWAGTQYF. CDR3 in DNA: TGTGCCAGCAGTAATTGGGCTGGAACGCAGTATTTT.

This clonotype was seen more than once but under ten times. Here the CDR3 reads CASSLDTNTEAFF. The CDR3 nucleotides are TGTGCCAGCAGCCTAGACACGAACACTGAAGCTTTCTTT. The chain has TRBV5-4 and TRBJ1-1; D gene unclear. This CDR3 is built from 13 residues. Germline assignment: CDR1 SGHNT and CDR2 YYREEE (reference sequence). Trimming pared 4 bases from V and 1 base from J, leaving 8 bases between.

The gene calls are TRBV28 and TRBJ1-1, with D maybe TRBD1 (6 bases). The V end lost 4 bases, the J end lost 1 base, and 10 bases lay between the germline ends. The CDR3 spans 14 residues. In germline, CDR1 is MDHEN, CDR2 SYDVKM. CDR3 bases: TGTGCCAGCAGTTCTGGGGGGGCGAACACTGAAGCTTTCTTT. This gives the protein CASSSGGANTEAFF.

V usage is TRBV7-9 and J usage is TRBJ1-1; D ambiguous. The CDR3 consists of 12 residues. CDR1 and CDR2 from the germline V gene are SEHNR and FQNEAQ (reference sequence). V shed 1 base and J shed 6 bases, with 6 bases lying between them. CDR3: CASSLEIPEAFF. In nucleotides, the CDR3 is TGTGCCAGCAGCTTAGAAATTCCTGAAGCTTTCTTT.

This clonotype was seen a handful of times. The rearrangement joins TRBV7-2 to TRBJ2-3; no definite D call. CDR3 size: 12 residues. The germline V and J ends were trimmed by 3 bases and 1 base, with 2 bases remaining between them. The germline gives CDR1 SGHTA, CDR2 FQGNSA. The CDR3 spells CASSFGTDTQYF. DNA for the CDR3: TGTGCCAGCAGCTTCGGCACAGATACGCAGTATTTT. Drawing the rest from reference TRBV7-2 and TRBJ2-3, the complete variable domain is GAGVSQSPSNKVTEKGKDVELRCDPISGHTALYWYRQSLGQGLEFLIYFQGNSAPDKSGLPSDRFSAERTGGSVSTLTIQRTQQEDSAVYLCASSFGTDTQYFGPGTRLTVL.

The CDR3 protein is CTSSPQQLAGHSRLDEQFF. The CDR3 DNA sequence: TGCACCAGCAGCCCCCAACAGCTAGCGGGACATTCCCGTTTGGATGAGCAGTTCTTC. The chain couples TRBV1 to TRBJ2-1; TRBD2 is the table's D call, not checked against the DNA. TRBV1 has pseudogene status. CDR3 size: 19 residues.

This clonotype was seen more than once but under ten times. The rearrangement joins TRBV15 to TRBJ2-7, with D maybe TRBD2 (5 bases). Trimming cost V 1 base and J 9 bases, with 13 bases left between them. The CDR3 has 13 residues. CDR1 is LNHNV and CDR2 is YYDKDF in the germline V gene (reference sequence). The CDR3 sequence: CATSRVGGPPQYF. The CDR3, as DNA: TGTGCCACCAGCAGAGTGGGCGGGCCCCCGCAGTACTTC.

In its sample, this clonotype was seen a few times. This chain links TRBV5-4 with TRBJ2-7; D remains unclear. This CDR3 has 12 amino acids. Germline V gene sequence: CDR1 SGHNT, CDR2 YYREEE (reference sequence). Trimming took 2 bases from V and 11 from J, leaving 14 bases between them. The CDR3 DNA is TGTGCCAGCAGCTTAACGCAGGAAAAGGAGTACTTC. Protein product: CASSLTQEKEYF.

This clonotype has just a few counts. The genes are TRBV27 and TRBJ2-7; TRBD2 matches at 11 bases. J lost 2 bases, V lost 7 bases, and 4 bases had no gene match. CDR3 size: 14 residues. Germline loops: CDR1 MNHEY, CDR2 SMNVEV (reference sequence). DNA of the CDR3: TGTGCCAGCAAAGGACTAGCGGGCCCCTACGAGCAGTACTTC. This codes for CASKGLAGPYEQYF.

This clonotype was counted a few times. The chain couples TRBV6-1 to TRBJ2-5; no reliable D call. CDR1 and CDR2 (germline): MNHNS, SASEGT. The CDR3 extends over 13 amino acids. V lost 5 bases to trimming and J lost 1 base, with 8 bases between them. The CDR3 DNA reads as TGTGCCAGCAGTACCCTCCTCCAAGAGACCCAGTACTTC. Its protein product is CASSTLLQETQYF.

A word on this clonotype: The CDR3 does not end in the conserved phenylalanine or tryptophan, so this is likely a read error. This chain links TRBV6-1 with TRBJ2-7; 7 nucleotides agree with TRBD2. J gave up 5 bases and V 6 bases, and 16 bases lay outside the gene matches. The CDR3 spans 16 residues. CDR1 is MNHNS and CDR2 is SASEGT in the germline V gene. For the CDR3, the DNA is TGTGCCAGCAGCCGTGGACTAGGCGGGATATCCCACGAGCAGTACCTC. Its protein is CASSRGLGGISHEQYL.

The CDR3 protein is CASSSPGAVRTEAFF. The CDR3 DNA sequence: TGTGCCAGCAGTTCCCCGGGGGCGGTGAGAACTGAAGCTTTCTTT. The chain employs TRBV6-2 or TRBV6-3 and TRBJ1-1, with a weak D call TRBD1 (6 bases). Between the trimmed V and J ends, which lost 4 bases and 5 bases, there was a span of 17 bases. This CDR3 has 15 amino acids. Germline V gives CDR1 MNHEY, CDR2 SVGEGT.

The J gene is TRBJ2-7, the V gene TRBV7-8, with 11 nucleotides matching TRBD2. The V gene's germline CDR1 is SGHVS and CDR2 FQNEAQ. J was trimmed by 3 bases and V by 1 base; bases with no gene match: 8. CDR3 size: 17 residues. CDR3 residues: CASSLEGTSGSFYEQYF. DNA for the CDR3: TGTGCCAGCAGCTTAGAGGGAACTAGCGGGAGCTTCTACGAGCAGTACTTC.